This T cell receptor (beta chain) originates from a study of T cell responses to AZD1222 COVID-19 vaccine (dated by TCRdb to about 2021). Looking at the study overall: Because spike-specific TCR depth and breadth did not differ between the two schedules, AZD1222 recipients who got a second dose at roughly 4 weeks were pooled with those who got a second dose at roughly 12 weeks. TCR sequencing covered roughly 230 trial participants: nearly 210 given two doses of AZD1222 and 26 given two doses of MenACWY control vaccine. Enrollment into the trials was organized by age into subgroups of 18-55, 56-69 and 70-plus years, and those subgroups contained about 160, 30 and 59 TCR-sequenced participants, respectively.

On this clone: The clone's antigen remains unknown. Base quality data are lacking; no much larger clone is found one base away.

The CDR3 spans 13 residues, from the cysteine through the phenylalanine. The DNA shown is the 39-base CDR3, in frame from base 1. CDR1 and CDR2, per the germline V gene (reference sequence), are MNHEY and SMNVEV. The germline V end is reduced by 6 bases and the J end by 8 bases; junction bases left unmatched: 3. Results and caveats for the whole study, not just this receptor: Most participants were white British and females outnumbered males, and the authors suggested that clonal diversity may have been underestimated. Because no samples from the day 14 peak response were available, repertoires could be characterized only after the peak T cell response. The 56-69-year group was small, and its depth increase did not reach significance, likely because of low power. The whole spike protein was spanned by vaccine-associated CD4 TCRs, and dominant responses were seen in regions 160-218 and 743-854. Only 5 to 7 AZD1222 recipients were SARS-CoV-2 seropositive at baseline, limiting conclusions about previously exposed vaccinees. Nearly half of unique spike-specific TCRs reportedly recognized epitopes outside regions mutated in the B.1.351 and B.1.1.7 variants. After two AZD1222 doses, both the breadth and the depth of spike-specific TCRs were significantly higher than at day 0 and than in MenACWY recipients.

The CDR3 regions of human TCRbeta chains were subjected to immunosequencing. As for how the authors treated the data: Repertoire TCRs were matched against a reference library of SARS-CoV-2-specific TCRs generated with the MIRA antigen-specificity platform. Breadth meant the fraction of unique TCRs that were SARS-CoV-2-associated, whereas depth meant the fraction of total T cells that were SARS-CoV-2-associated. Each spike-specific TCR was assigned to its reactive spike region and to a CD4 or CD8 class using the MIRA data. Log10-transformed breadth and depth values were compared by one-way ANOVA with Sidak's multiple comparisons tests. Imported from immuneACCESS, the table was reduced by TCRdb to in-frame sequences with V and J called. These copies leave out some clones; in studies compared against another copy, an unresolved V gene accounts for under half, and the cause of the remainder is not known. V and J calls and clone size are those listed in that table; D and trimming were worked out from the DNA. Here the sample has about 170,000 clones; about nine tenths occur a single time. Of the sample, 1.6% falls within the top ten clones.

The sample's time point label is to be understood as: baseline before first vaccination. Vaccinee samples were obtained from the UK trials COV001 and COV002, which included a single-blind randomized controlled phase 2/3 trial of AZD1222 (ChAdOx1 nCoV-19) in healthy adults. Trial participant PBMC samples were collected at day 0 and day 28 after the second dose for TCRbeta chain sequencing. The sequence derives from an adult in good health. Sequenced here: peripheral blood, sampled on day 0 of AZD1222 vaccination. Recombination linked TRBV27 to TRBJ2-1, and 11 bases in between align with TRBD2. The encoded CDR3 is CASRLAGVHEQFF. Here is the DNA: TGTGCCAGCAGACTAGCGGGAGTGCATGAGCAGTTCTTC.